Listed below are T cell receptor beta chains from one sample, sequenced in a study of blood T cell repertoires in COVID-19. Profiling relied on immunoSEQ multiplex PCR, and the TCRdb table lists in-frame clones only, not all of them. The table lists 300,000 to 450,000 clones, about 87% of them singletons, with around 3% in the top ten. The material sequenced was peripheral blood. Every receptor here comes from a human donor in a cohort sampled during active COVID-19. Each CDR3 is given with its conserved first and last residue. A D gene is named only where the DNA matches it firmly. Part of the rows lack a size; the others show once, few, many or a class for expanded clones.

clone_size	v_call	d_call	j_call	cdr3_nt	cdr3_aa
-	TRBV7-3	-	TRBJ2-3	TGTGCCAGCAGCTCACGAGGCCGCACAGATACGCAGTATTTT	CASSSRGRTDTQYF
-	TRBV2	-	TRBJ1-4	TGTGCCAGCAGTGCTGAGAAACTGTTTTTT	CASSAEKLFF
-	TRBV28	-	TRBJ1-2	TGTGCCAGCAGTTTACCGGGTCCCTATGGCTACACCTTC	CASSLPGPYGYTF
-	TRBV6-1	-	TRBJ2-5	TGTGCCAGCAGTGAAGGCTCCGGGTCAGGGCCGAAAGAGACCCAGTACTTC	CASSEGSGSGPKETQYF
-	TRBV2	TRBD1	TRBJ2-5	TGTGCCAGCGCTCCCCGAACAGGGGACCGGGAGACCCAGTACTTC	CASAPRTGDRETQYF
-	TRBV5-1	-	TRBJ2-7	TGCGCCAGCAGCTTGGTAATTAGGATCCCCACGATCACCGACTTCTACGAGCAGTACTTC	CASSLVIRIPTITDFYEQYF
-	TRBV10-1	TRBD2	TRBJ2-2	TGCGCCAGCAGCCCAGCGGGAGATTGGACCGGGGAGCTGTTTTTT	CASSPAGDWTGELFF
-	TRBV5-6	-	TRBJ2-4	TGTGCCAGCAGCTTTGGGGCGTCCAAAAACATTCAGTACTTC	CASSFGASKNIQYF
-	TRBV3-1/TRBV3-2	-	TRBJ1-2	TGTGCCAGCAGCCAGCGAACAGCCACGGACACCTATGGCTACACCTTC	CASSQRTATDTYGYTF
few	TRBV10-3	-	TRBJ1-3	TGTGCCATCAGTGACAACAGGGAGAGCTCTGGAAACACCATATATTTT	CAISDNRESSGNTIYF
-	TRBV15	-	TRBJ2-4	TGTGCCACCAGCAGAGACGGGGAATCCAAAAACATTCAGTACTTC	CATSRDGESKNIQYF
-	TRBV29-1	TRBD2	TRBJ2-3	TGCAGCGCGATGGGACTAGCGGGCGATACGCAGTATTTT	CSAMGLAGDTQYF
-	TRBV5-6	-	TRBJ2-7	TGTGCCAGCAGCCCTGCGTGGGGGCACGAGCAGTACTTC	CASSPAWGHEQYF
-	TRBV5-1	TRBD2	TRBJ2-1	TGCGCCAGCACCGCCATCCCGGGACTAGCGGGGGGGCTTGAGTTCTTC	CASTAIPGLAGGLEFF
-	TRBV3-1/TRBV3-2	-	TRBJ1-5	TGTGCCAGCAGCCAAGATCACCGGGGGGGCAATCAGCCCCAGCATTTT	CASSQDHRGGNQPQHF
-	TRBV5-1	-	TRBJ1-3	TGCGCCAGCAGCTTGGCCGGGGGAGCTGGAAACACCATATATTTT	CASSLAGGAGNTIYF
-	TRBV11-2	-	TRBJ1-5	TGTGCCAGCAGCTTCGACAGCGGCAATCAGCCCCAGCATTTT	CASSFDSGNQPQHF
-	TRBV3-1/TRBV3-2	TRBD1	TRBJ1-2	TGTGCCAGCAGCCGGACAGGGGTAAACTATGGCTACACCTTC	CASSRTGVNYGYTF
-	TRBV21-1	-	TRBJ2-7	TGTGCCAGCAGCAAAGTGGGACTAGACCACGAGCAGTACTTC	CASSKVGLDHEQYF
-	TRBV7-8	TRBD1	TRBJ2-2	TGTGCCAGCAGCTGGGGACAGGGGGCCGGGGAGCTGTTTTTT	CASSWGQGAGELFF
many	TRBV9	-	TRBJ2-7	TGTGCCAGCAGCGTAGGGGGAGGATCGAGGGAGCAGTACTTC	CASSVGGGSREQYF
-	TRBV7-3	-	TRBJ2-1	TGTGCCAGCAGCTTATTACGGGGGAGCTCCTACAATGAGCAGTTCTTC	CASSLLRGSSYNEQFF
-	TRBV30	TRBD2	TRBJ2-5	TGTGCCTGGAGTACGGGGGGGATCTCAGAGACCCAGTACTTC	CAWSTGGISETQYF
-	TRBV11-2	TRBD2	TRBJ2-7	TGTGCCAGCAGCTCTGTAGCGGGAGAGACCTTCGAGCAGTACTTC	CASSSVAGETFEQYF
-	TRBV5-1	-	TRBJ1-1	TGCGCCAGCAGACAGCCGAACACTGAAGCTTTCTTT	CASRQPNTEAFF
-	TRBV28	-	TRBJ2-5	TGTGCCAGCAGTTATACAGGGACCCAAGAGACCCAGTACTTC	CASSYTGTQETQYF
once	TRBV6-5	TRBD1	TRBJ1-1	TGTGCCAGCAGAGGCTCAGGGGGCACTGAAGCTTTCTTT	CASRGSGGTEAFF
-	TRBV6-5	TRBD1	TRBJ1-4	TGTGCCAGCAGTTACCGGGACAGGTTGGGCGAAAAACTGTTTTTT	CASSYRDRLGEKLFF
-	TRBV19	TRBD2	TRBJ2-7	TGTGCCAGTAGTATGAGGATTACTAGCGGGAGGGAAGACGAGCAGTACTTC	CASSMRITSGREDEQYF
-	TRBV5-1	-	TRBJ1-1	TGCGCCAGCAGCTCATTTACAGGAAAGAGCACTGAAGCTTTCTTT	CASSSFTGKSTEAFF
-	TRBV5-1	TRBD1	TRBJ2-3	TGCGCCAGCAGCTTTCCGGGACAGGGGAGGGATACGCAGTATTTT	CASSFPGQGRDTQYF
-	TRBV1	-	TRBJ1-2	TGCACCAGCAGCCGAGAGACAGGGGACGACTATGGCTACACCTTC	CTSSRETGDDYGYTF